The 20 T cell receptor beta chains presented below share a single source sample, sequenced in a study of shared T cell receptors in the human thymus. Sequencing used immunoSEQ multiplex PCR; TCRdb keeps in-frame clones, though not all of them. The data contain some 400,000 clones, 95% of them seen just once; the ten biggest clones take up 0.015% to 0.02%. Sequences were obtained from thymocytes. All receptors come from a human donor.

V usage is TRBV10-3 and J usage is TRBJ2-7; TRBD1 matches at 7 bases. From germline, CDR1 is ENHRY and CDR2 SYGVKD. V was clipped by 0 bases and J by 2 bases; unmatched bases: 1. The CDR3 length is 14 residues. CDR3 DNA sequence: TGTGCCATCAGTGAGTCGACAGGGACCTACGAGCAGTACTTC. It is translated as CAISESTGTYEQYF.

V and J are TRBV4-1 and TRBJ1-3; perhaps TRBD1 as D (5 bases). This CDR3 is built from 14 residues. Trimming shortened V by 4 bases and J by 4 bases, and 11 bases separated the two germline ends. Germline values: CDR1 MGHRA, CDR2 YSYEKL. For the CDR3, the DNA is TGCGCCAGCAGCCTCGGGACCCTCGGAAACACCATATATTTT. The encoded protein is CASSLGTLGNTIYF.

This clone was seen a few times. This sequence joins TRBV27 and TRBJ1-2; no clear D. CDR3 length: 14 residues. The germline CDR1 and CDR2 sequences are MNHEY and SMNVEV (reference sequence). Trimming shortened V by 5 bases and J by 1 base, and 11 bases separated the two germline ends. Here the CDR3 reads CASSPRALNYGYTF. The DNA for the CDR3 is TGTGCCAGCAGTCCCAGAGCCCTTAACTATGGCTACACCTTC.

The chain is built from TRBV6-5 and TRBJ2-1, with TRBD1 matching 9 bases. The CDR3 has 16 amino acids. Germline assignment: CDR1 MNHEY and CDR2 SVGAGI. Losses at the gene ends were 2 bases for V and 5 bases for J; bases not matched to a gene: 7. The CDR3 DNA reads as TGTGCCAGCAGTTACCTACCGGGACAGGGAAACAATGAGCAGTTCTTC. Its translation is CASSYLPGQGNNEQFF.

This chain joins TRBV30 and TRBJ1-2, with 7 bases fitting TRBD1. CDR1 and CDR2 from the germline V gene are GTSNPN and SVGIG (reference sequence). V was pared by 6 bases and J by 8 bases, with 12 bases of the junction left unmatched. This CDR3 contains 13 residues. The CDR3 DNA reads as TGTGCCTGCCCTCGGAGAGTAGGGGGCGGCTACACCTTC. Translation: CACPRRVGGGYTF.

V gene TRBV4-1 combines with J gene TRBJ2-4; D may match TRBD1 or TRBD2 (7 bases each). Germline-derived CDR1 and CDR2 are MGHRA and YSYEKL. Trimming cost V 0 bases and J 0 bases, with 21 bases left between them. The CDR3 is made up of 20 amino acids. CDR3 region: CASSQEGEGAGGLAKNIQYF. The CDR3, as DNA: TGCGCCAGCAGCCAAGAAGGGGAGGGGGCCGGAGGACTAGCCAAAAACATTCAGTACTTC.

This chain connects TRBV7-9 to TRBJ1-1, with TRBD1 matching 8 bases. This CDR3 region has 16 residues. Germline CDR1 and CDR2: SEHNR and FQNEAQ (reference sequence). V lost 1 base to trimming and J lost 2 bases; unmatched junction nucleotides: 6. This CDR3 is CASSLGQGRGNTEAFF. CDR3 bases: TGTGCCAGCAGCTTAGGACAGGGGAGGGGAAACACTGAAGCTTTCTTT. The variable domain in full, completed from reference TRBV7-9 and TRBJ1-1, reads DTGVSQNPRHKITKRGQNVTFRCDPISEHNRLYWYRQTLGQGPEFLTYFQNEAQLEKSRLLSDRFSAERPKGSFSTLEIQRTEQGDSAMYLCASSLGQGRGNTEAFFGQGTRLTVV.

In this sample, this clone turned up a few times. V is TRBV6-1 and J is TRBJ2-1, with D possibly being TRBD2 (6 bases). This CDR3 spans 13 amino acids. Trimming cost V 6 bases and J 6 bases, with 12 bases left between them. Germline-derived CDR1 and CDR2 are MNHNS and SASEGT. The CDR3 DNA follows: TGTGCCAGCAGCATCCGGGGGAGCAATGAGCAGTTCTTC. The encoded protein is CASSIRGSNEQFF.

The chain carries TRBV10-1 and TRBJ1-1; the D gene is possibly TRBD1 (6 bases). The germline V gene has CDR1 WNHNN and CDR2 SYGVQD (reference sequence). CDR3 length equals 15 residues. Trimming took 2 bases from V and 5 from J, leaving 15 bases between them. CDR3 bases: TGCGCCAGCAGTGAGCCCCGGACAGCGAATACTGAAGCTTTCTTT. It yields the protein CASSEPRTANTEAFF.

In regard to this clone: An end of the junction differs from the germline gene, which may be a read error. The chain combines TRBV7-7 with TRBJ2-7; 14 bases agree with TRBD2. The CDR3 has 16 residues. Germline lookup yields CDR1 SSHAT and CDR2 FNYEAQ (reference sequence). CDR3 in DNA: TGTGCTAGCAGCCCGGGACTAGCGGGAGAATCGGGGGAGCAGTACTTC. Translated, it gives CASSPGLAGESGEQYF.

The rearrangement uses TRBV7-2 and TRBJ2-7; no firm D call. The CDR3 spans 15 residues. V dropped 2 bases and J dropped 0 bases, with 11 bases sitting between them. Germline-derived CDR1 and CDR2 are SGHTA and FQGNSA. The CDR3 protein is CASSLPTKSSYEQYF. As DNA, the CDR3 is TGTGCCAGCAGCTTACCCACTAAGAGCTCCTACGAGCAGTACTTC.

This chain links TRBV23-1 with TRBJ1-3; D gene uncertain. Being an ORF, TRBV23-1 has a function that is uncertain. This CDR3 contains 14 residues. V lost 1 base and J 5 bases, leaving 9 bases between the germline ends. DNA for the CDR3: TGCGCCAGCAGTCAATTTGGGAGTCGAAACACCATATATTTT. This codes for CASSQFGSRNTIYF.

The chain combines TRBV15 with TRBJ2-4; no definite D call. The CDR3 runs 16 residues. Germline lookup yields CDR1 LNHNV and CDR2 YYDKDF (reference sequence). The ends were cut back, 0 bases at V and 0 bases at J, with 9 bases in the middle. The CDR3 region is CATSRDKKIAKNIQYF. The DNA for the CDR3 is TGTGCCACCAGCAGAGATAAAAAGATAGCCAAAAACATTCAGTACTTC. Full variable domain (missing parts from reference TRBV15 and TRBJ2-4): DAMVIQNPRYQVTQFGKPVTLSCSQTLNHNVMYWYQQKSSQAPKLLFHYYDKDFNNEADTPDNFQSRRPNTSFCFLDIRSPGLGDTAMYLCATSRDKKIAKNIQYFGAGTRLSVL.

The chain carries TRBV6-5 and TRBJ1-2, with no clear D. Germline assignment: CDR1 MNHEY and CDR2 SVGAGI. The CDR3 contains 12 residues. Between the trimmed V and J ends, which lost 6 bases and 8 bases, there was a span of 13 bases. The CDR3: CASRDVSGGYTF. Here the CDR3 DNA reads TGTGCCAGCAGAGACGTCAGTGGAGGCTACACCTTC.

This rearrangement joins TRBV25-1 to TRBJ1-1; no clear D gene. Trimming cost V 2 bases and J 1 base, with 11 bases left between them. The CDR3 has 15 amino acids. Per the germline V gene, CDR1 is MGHDK and CDR2 is SYGVNS. CDR3 DNA sequence: TGTGCCAGCAGTGAAGGAGGCACTGGGAACACTGAAGCTTTCTTT. It specifies CASSEGGTGNTEAFF.

This chain connects TRBV28 to TRBJ2-3; D may correspond to TRBD1 or TRBD2 (5 bases each). CDR1 is MDHEN, CDR2 SYDVKM, per germline. The CDR3 has 12 amino acids. Deletions cut 6 bases from V and 8 bases from J, with 12 bases between. Here the CDR3 reads CASSRWDVTQYF. The CDR3 DNA is TGTGCCAGCAGCCGTTGGGACGTTACGCAGTATTTT.

V and J are TRBV28 and TRBJ1-5; D call uncertain. V shed 7 bases and J shed 9 bases, with 13 bases lying between them. The CDR3 runs to 12 residues. Germline V lookup: CDR1 MDHEN, CDR2 SYDVKM. The CDR3: CASTQVARPQHF. The CDR3 bases are TGTGCCAGCACCCAGGTAGCGCGGCCCCAGCATTTT.

A remark on this clone: This sample also contains other DNA sequences that code for the same CDR3. This chain uses TRBV20-1 with TRBJ2-2; the D is unclear. Germline V gene sequence: CDR1 DFQATT, CDR2 SNEGSKA (reference sequence). The CDR3 loop spans 11 amino acids. The ends were cut back, 5 bases at V and 2 bases at J, with 3 bases in the middle. The CDR3 loop reads CSAPNTGELFF. The CDR3 DNA reads TGCAGTGCTCCTAACACCGGGGAGCTGTTTTTT.

The genes are TRBV7-2 and TRBJ2-3; D not resolved. Germline CDR1 is SGHTA and CDR2 is FQGNSA. Trimming pared 6 bases from V and 0 bases from J, leaving 13 bases between. CDR3 length equals 15 residues. CDR3 nucleotides: TGTGCCAGCAGTCGAAAGCCCCTCAGCACAGATACGCAGTATTTT. Amino acids: CASSRKPLSTDTQYF.

The chain couples TRBV27 to TRBJ2-2; a possible D gene is TRBD2 (6 bases). The V gene lost 3 bases and the J gene lost 4 bases, with 9 bases spanning the gap. The CDR3 is 14 residues long. Looked up from germline, CDR1 is MNHEY and CDR2 is SMNVEV (reference sequence). CDR3 bases: TGTGCCAGCAGTTTGTGGGGGGTCACCGGGGAGCTGTTTTTT. Residues: CASSLWGVTGELFF.